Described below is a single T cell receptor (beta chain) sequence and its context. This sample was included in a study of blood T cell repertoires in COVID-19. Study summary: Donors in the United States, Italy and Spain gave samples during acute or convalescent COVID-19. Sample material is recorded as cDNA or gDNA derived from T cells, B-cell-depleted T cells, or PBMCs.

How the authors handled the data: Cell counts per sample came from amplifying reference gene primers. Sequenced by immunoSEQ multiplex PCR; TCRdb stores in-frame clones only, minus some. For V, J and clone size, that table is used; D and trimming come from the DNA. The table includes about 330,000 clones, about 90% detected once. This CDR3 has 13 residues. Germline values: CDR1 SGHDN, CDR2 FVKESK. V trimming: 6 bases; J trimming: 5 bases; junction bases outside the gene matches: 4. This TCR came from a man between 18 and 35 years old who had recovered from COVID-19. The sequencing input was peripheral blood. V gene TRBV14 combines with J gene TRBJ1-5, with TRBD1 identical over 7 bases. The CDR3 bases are TGTGCCAGCAGTTTCAGGGGGGATCAGCCCCAGCATTTT. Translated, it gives CASSFRGDQPQHF.